These 30 T cell receptor beta chains share one sample of origin, sequenced in a study of spatial heterogeneity in lung cancer (dated by TCRdb to between 2019 and 2020). Read against the paper, the sample's time point label means: sample taken at primary tumor resection. The library was obtained by 5' RACE. These reads were obtained on a NextSeq 500. Using fastp at Q25 and MiXCR, TCRdb reprocessed the public reads and kept productive beta chains. All rows with the same CDR3 protein become a single entry with the most common DNA and genes. This sample lists more than 35,000 distinct CDR3 sequences; approximately 5.2% were detected once. The ten largest make up 20% to 30% of the sample. The sequencing here drew on PBMCs, taken at surgery. Source of these receptors: a female donor with early-stage non-small cell lung cancer.

This clonotype was observed many times. The CDR3 spells CASSRISQETQYF. The CDR3 region has the DNA TGTGCCAGCAGCCGTATCTCCCAAGAGACCCAGTACTTC. The chain recombines TRBV7-9 with TRBJ2-5, with D uncertain. The CDR3 sequence is 13 residues long. Germline V gene sequence: CDR1 SEHNR, CDR2 FQNEAQ (reference sequence). Trimming cost V 5 bases and J 1 base, with 8 bases left between them.

This clonotype came up many times. The chain employs TRBV6-1 and TRBJ2-3; D is uncertain. From germline, CDR1 is MNHNS and CDR2 SASEGT. V gave up 2 bases and J gave up 2 bases, with 5 bases separating them. CDR3 size: 13 residues. The CDR3 reads CASSERYTDTQYF. Here the CDR3 DNA reads TGTGCCAGCAGTGAAAGGTACACAGATACGCAGTATTTT.

There are many counts of this clonotype. The chain recombines TRBV5-6 with TRBJ2-5, with TRBD2 matching over 9 bases. The CDR3 runs 17 residues. V lost 2 bases and J lost 0; bases outside the gene matches: 8. Per germline, CDR1 SGHDT and CDR2 YYEEEE. CDR3 coding DNA: TGTGCCAGCAGCTTTCTATCTAGCGGGGAATACCAAGAGACCCAGTACTTC. Protein product: CASSFLSSGEYQETQYF.

This sequence joins TRBV3-1 and TRBJ2-3; weak D call: TRBD2 (5 bases). The CDR3 consists of 14 residues. Trimming stripped 4 bases from V and 2 bases from J, with 10 bases between. Germline CDR1 is LGHDT and CDR2 is YNNKEL (reference sequence). In DNA, the CDR3 is TGTGCCAGCAGCCGCCCGGGATTCACAGATACGCAGTATTTT. Its translation: CASSRPGFTDTQYF.

The gene calls are TRBV20-1 and TRBJ2-4; 7 bases align to TRBD1. This CDR3 region has 18 residues. Trimming cost V 0 bases and J 0 bases; bases outside gene matches: 11. The germline gives CDR1 DFQATT, CDR2 SNEGSKA (reference sequence). CDR3 loop: CSARDVTGSGIAKNIQYF. DNA of the CDR3: TGCAGTGCTAGAGATGTGACAGGGAGTGGAATAGCCAAAAACATTCAGTACTTC.

This clonotype was observed at least ten times. The chain links TRBV4-1 to TRBJ2-7; 13 bases line up with TRBD2. CDR3 size: 16 residues. Unmatched junction bases numbered 2, after V lost 0 bases and J lost 3 bases. The V gene's germline CDR1 is MGHRA and CDR2 YSYEKL. CDR3 bases: TGCGCCAGCAGCCAAGAAAGGACTAGCGGGGGCTACGAGCAGTACTTC. It translates to CASSQERTSGGYEQYF.

This clonotype occurred many times. The chain carries TRBV29-1 and TRBJ2-1; D not resolved. The V and J ends lost 6 bases and 0 bases respectively, with 12 bases between them. CDR1 SQVTM and CDR2 ANQGSEA come from the germline V gene. The CDR3 sequence is 14 residues long. In nucleotides, the CDR3 is TGCAGCGTGCCGGGCCCCAGCTCCTACAATGAGCAGTTCTTC. This sequence encodes CSVPGPSSYNEQFF.

This clonotype was observed at least ten times. The CDR3 is CASSLIRGGTRLGETQYF. Written as DNA, the CDR3 is TGTGCCAGCAGTCTGATTCGGGGGGGCACTCGGCTCGGAGAGACCCAGTACTTC. This chain uses TRBV6-4 with TRBJ2-5; 8 bases fit TRBD2. The J segment lost 4 bases and the V segment lost 5 bases, leaving 18 bases of the junction unmatched. Germline V gene lookup returns CDR1 MRHNA and CDR2 SNTAGT. The CDR3 is made up of 18 amino acids.

The chain has TRBV20-1 and TRBJ1-2; the match to TRBD1 covers 9 bases. With 1 base clipped from V and 7 bases from J, the junction kept 16 bases outside the gene matches. Per germline, CDR1 DFQATT and CDR2 SNEGSKA (reference sequence). This CDR3 has 17 residues. For the CDR3, the DNA is TGCAGTGCTAGAGCTATCCTGTCACAGGGGGCACCCGGTGGCTACACCTTC. Amino acid sequence: CSARAILSQGAPGGYTF.

This rearrangement joins TRBV27 to TRBJ2-3; D not certain. Germline V gene sequence: CDR1 MNHEY, CDR2 SMNVEV (reference sequence). CDR3 length: 15 amino acids. Trimming took 7 bases from V and 1 from J, leaving 15 bases between them. The CDR3 region is CASTYSNSRTDTQYF. DNA for the CDR3: TGTGCCAGCACCTACAGCAACTCCCGCACAGATACGCAGTATTTT.

This clonotype was picked up a small number of times. The V gene is TRBV12-3 or TRBV12-4, the J gene TRBJ1-1, with TRBD1 identical over 7 bases. V dropped 5 bases and J dropped 5; count of bases not matched to a gene: 11. The CDR3 totals 15 residues. CDR3 DNA: TGTGCCAGCAGTCCACCACAGGGGACGGGAACTGAAGCTTTCTTT. Its translation: CASSPPQGTGTEAFF.

This clonotype was counted once. This sequence may be a read error, since a much larger clone differs from it by one base. This chain joins TRBV12-3 or TRBV12-4 and TRBJ2-5, with 7 bases lining up with TRBD2. CDR3 size: 17 residues. Germline trimming cut 6 bases from V and 0 bases from J; bases unmatched to any gene: 13. The CDR3 spells CASSNRRISGYQETQYF. CDR3 in DNA: TGTGCCAGCAGCAACCGCCGGATTAGCGGGTACCAAGAGACCCAGTACTTC.

This clonotype has a handful of counts. The chain uses TRBV5-1 and TRBJ2-4, with D maybe TRBD1 (6 bases). Germline loops: CDR1 SGHRS, CDR2 YFSETQ. The CDR3 is 18 residues long. Deletions cut 0 bases from V and 1 base from J, with 17 bases between. DNA for the CDR3: TGCGCCAGCAGCTTGGAGACAGGCGAATTGGCGGCCAAAAACATTCAGTACTTC. This encodes CASSLETGELAAKNIQYF. Complete variable domain (other parts from reference TRBV5-1 and TRBJ2-4): KAGVTQTPRYLIKTRGQQVTLSCSPISGHRSVSWYQQTPGQGLQFLFEYFSETQRNKGNFPGRFSGRQFSNSRSEMNVSTLELGDSALYLCASSLETGELAAKNIQYFGAGTRLSVL.

This clonotype turned up a few times. The chain employs TRBV19 and TRBJ2-7; 9 bases fit TRBD1. The CDR3 consists of 14 residues. With V trimmed by 4 bases and J by 5 bases, 6 bases remained unmatched. CDR1 LNHDA and CDR2 SQIVND come from the germline V gene (reference sequence). CDR3 bases: TGTGCCAGTAGTACCGGGACAGGGACCCACGAGCAGTACTTC. Translation: CASSTGTGTHEQYF.

CDR3 amino acids: CASSTGVAETQYF. The DNA for the CDR3 is TGTGCCAGCAGTACAGGGGTCGCAGAGACCCAGTACTTC. The J gene is TRBJ2-5, the V gene TRBV27, with TRBD1 matching over 7 bases. The germline V gene encodes CDR1 MNHEY and CDR2 SMNVEV (reference sequence). The J segment lost 4 bases and the V segment lost 5 bases, leaving 4 bases of the junction unmatched. The CDR3 is made up of 13 amino acids.

At least ten counts were recorded for this clonotype. This rearrangement joins TRBV5-1 to TRBJ2-7; D may be TRBD1 (6 bases). Germline V lookup: CDR1 SGHRS, CDR2 YFSETQ. The CDR3 runs to 14 residues. Deletions cut 0 bases from V and 3 bases from J, with 10 bases between. The CDR3 DNA follows: TGCGCCAGCAGCTTGGACAGGGCGAGCTACGAGCAGTACTTC. Translating gives CASSLDRASYEQYF.

The chain combines TRBV6-6 with TRBJ1-4; no firm D call. V was trimmed by 7 bases and J by 3 bases, leaving 12 bases between them. CDR1 MNHNY and CDR2 SVGAGI come from the germline V gene (reference sequence). This CDR3 has 14 residues. The CDR3 sequence: CASTPFNANEKLFF. The CDR3, as DNA: TGTGCCAGCACTCCCTTTAATGCTAATGAAAAACTGTTTTTT.

This clonotype has a count of ten or more. V gene TRBV6-6 combines with J gene TRBJ2-5; 8 positions match TRBD2. CDR3 length: 14 residues. CDR1 is MNHNY and CDR2 is SVGAGI in the germline V gene (reference sequence). Unmatched junction bases numbered 7, after V lost 5 bases and J lost 5 bases. The DNA of the CDR3 is TGTGCCAGCAGTCCTCCGGGAGGGGAGGAGACCCAGTACTTC. Translation: CASSPPGGEETQYF.

The rearrangement links TRBV7-6 to TRBJ2-7, with D perhaps TRBD1 (5 bases). Germline V gene sequence: CDR1 SGHVS, CDR2 FNYEAQ. This CDR3 has 14 residues. V was clipped by 1 base and J by 2 bases, with 9 bases between them. DNA of the CDR3: TGTGCCAGCAGCTTAGAAGTCAGGGCCTACGAGCAGTACTTC. As protein: CASSLEVRAYEQYF. The whole variable domain, remainder taken from reference TRBV7-6 and TRBJ2-7, is GAGVSQSPRYKVTKRGQDVALRCDPISGHVSLYWYRQALGQGPEFLTYFNYEAQQDKSGLPNDRFSAERPEGSISTLTIQRTEQRDSAMYRCASSLEVRAYEQYFGPGTRLTVT.

This clonotype was counted many times. The chain recombines TRBV7-9 with TRBJ1-4; D perhaps matches TRBD1 (5 bases). V shed 2 bases and J shed 5 bases, with 12 bases lying between them. CDR3 length: 15 residues. The germline V gene encodes CDR1 SEHNR and CDR2 FQNEAQ (reference sequence). For the CDR3, the DNA is TGTGCCAGCAGCTTACCGGGACTGGGAAATGAAAAACTGTTTTTT. It yields the protein CASSLPGLGNEKLFF.

This clonotype has only a few counts. V gene TRBV5-4 combines with J gene TRBJ2-2; 9 bases line up with TRBD1. Germline CDR1 reads SGHNT; CDR2 reads YYREEE (reference sequence). The CDR3 covers 18 residues. J gave up 5 bases and V 2 bases, and 13 bases lay outside the gene matches. In DNA form, the CDR3 reads TGTGCCAGCAGCTTAGGACCCCGCGGACAGGGGAATACCGGGGAGCTGTTTTTT. This translates into CASSLGPRGQGNTGELFF.

There are a few counts of this clonotype. The chain employs TRBV7-2 and TRBJ2-5; D is possibly TRBD2 (6 bases). The V gene lost 6 bases and the J gene lost 2 bases, with 19 bases spanning the gap. The CDR3 is 16 amino acids. Germline values: CDR1 SGHTA, CDR2 FQGNSA. CDR3 in amino acids: CASRRAVWDSQETQYF. CDR3 in DNA: TGTGCCAGCAGGCGGGCGGTGTGGGACTCTCAAGAGACCCAGTACTTC.

This clonotype was seen many times. V and J are TRBV27 and TRBJ1-1, with D tentatively TRBD1 (5 bases). CDR3 length equals 13 residues. Germline lookup yields CDR1 MNHEY and CDR2 SMNVEV (reference sequence). V lost 8 bases to trimming and J lost 10 bases, with 20 bases between them. The CDR3 nucleotides read TGTGCCAGCCGGACAACGGCGGGGTCAAGAGCTTTCTTT. Its translation is CASRTTAGSRAFF.

This clonotype has at least ten counts. In nucleotides, the CDR3 is TGTGCCAGCAGTTCCAGAGGGACTCAGCGCCGGGATGAGCAGTTCTTC. Its translation: CASSSRGTQRRDEQFF. J is TRBJ2-1 and V is TRBV27; a weak D match, TRBD2 (6 bases). The CDR3 length is 16 residues. Trimming stripped 4 bases from V and 8 bases from J, with 21 bases between. In germline, CDR1 is MNHEY, CDR2 SMNVEV (reference sequence).

On this clonotype itself: One base away lies a much larger clone, so this may be a sequencing read error. This chain connects TRBV12-3 or TRBV12-4 to TRBJ2-5; D possibly corresponds to TRBD1 (5 bases). The CDR3 has 13 residues. The CDR3 coding sequence is TGTGCCAACAGTTTGACAGCCCAAGAGACCCAGTACTTC. Translating gives CANSLTAQETQYF.

In this sample, this clonotype turned up many times. The chain carries TRBV4-1 and TRBJ2-1; 8 nucleotides line up with TRBD2. The V segment lost 0 bases and the J segment 2 bases; nucleotides outside the gene matches: 3. The germline V gene has CDR1 MGHRA and CDR2 YSYEKL. The length of the CDR3 is 16 residues. CDR3 amino acids: CASSQEGRGAYNEQFF. Here the CDR3 DNA reads TGCGCCAGCAGCCAAGAGGGGCGGGGGGCCTACAATGAGCAGTTCTTC.

This clonotype was seen at least ten times. This sequence joins TRBV29-1 and TRBJ2-3, with 7 bases matching TRBD2. The CDR3 contains 13 residues. CDR1 and CDR2 (germline): SQVTM, ANQGSEA. This chain's CDR3 is CSLRTRYTDTQYF. CDR3 bases: TGCAGTCTCCGGACTAGATACACAGATACGCAGTATTTT.

This clonotype was seen only a few times. The chain carries TRBV11-3 and TRBJ2-7, with D maybe TRBD1 (5 bases). V was cut by 0 bases and J by 6 bases, with 15 bases left in between. The germline gives CDR1 SGHNT, CDR2 YENEEA. The CDR3 covers 15 residues. This CDR3 reads CASSLDPGRVVEQYF. The CDR3 DNA sequence: TGTGCCAGCAGCTTAGATCCGGGCAGGGTGGTCGAGCAGTACTTC.

This clonotype showed up many times. This chain joins TRBV4-1 and TRBJ1-4; TRBD1 agrees at 11 bases. This CDR3 region has 19 residues. V dropped 0 bases and J dropped 6; count of bases not matched to a gene: 12. CDR1 MGHRA and CDR2 YSYEKL come from the germline V gene. CDR3 in DNA: TGCGCCAGCAGCCAAGATCCTTCCGGGACAGGGGGGATTGATGAAAAACTGTTTTTT. The encoded protein is CASSQDPSGTGGIDEKLFF.

This clonotype appeared many times. This sequence joins TRBV5-4 and TRBJ2-5; 8 bases are a match to TRBD1. The CDR3 has 16 amino acids. Per germline, CDR1 SGHNT and CDR2 YYREEE (reference sequence). After removal of 4 bases from V and 1 base from J, the junction contained 9 bases not matched to a gene. CDR3 DNA: TGTGCCAGCAGCCCGGCAGGGGGCGCCGGCCAAGAGACCCAGTACTTC. Amino acid sequence: CASSPAGGAGQETQYF. The full variable domain, its missing parts supplied by reference TRBV5-4 and TRBJ2-5, is ETGVTQSPTHLIKTRGQQVTLRCSSQSGHNTVSWYQQALGQGPQFIFQYYREEENGRGNFPPRFSGLQFPNYSSELNVNALELDDSALYLCASSPAGGAGQETQYFGPGTRLLVL.